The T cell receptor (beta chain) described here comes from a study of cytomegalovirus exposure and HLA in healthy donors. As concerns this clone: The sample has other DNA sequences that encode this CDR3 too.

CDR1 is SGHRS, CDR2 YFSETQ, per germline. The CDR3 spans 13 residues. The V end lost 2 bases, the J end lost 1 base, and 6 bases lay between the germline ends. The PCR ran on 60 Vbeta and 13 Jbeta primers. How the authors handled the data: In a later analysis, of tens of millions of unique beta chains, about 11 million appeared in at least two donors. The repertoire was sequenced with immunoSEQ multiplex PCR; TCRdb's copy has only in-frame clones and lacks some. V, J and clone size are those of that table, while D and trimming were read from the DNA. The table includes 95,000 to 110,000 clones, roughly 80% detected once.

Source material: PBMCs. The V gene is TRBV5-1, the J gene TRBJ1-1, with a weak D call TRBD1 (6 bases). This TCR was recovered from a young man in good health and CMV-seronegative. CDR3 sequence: CASSLQGNTEAFF. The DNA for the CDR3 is TGCGCCAGCAGCTTACAGGGGAACACTGAAGCTTTCTTT.